These T cell receptor beta chains were read from a single sample in a study of shared clonotypes between healthy human individuals. The assay was immunoSEQ multiplex PCR, and TCRdb's table has in-frame clones only and misses some. The sample records under 2,000,000 clones, roughly 95% being singletons. Sequenced: naive CD8+ T cells sorted from blood. Receptors were obtained from a man between 18 and 35 years old in good health. The CDR3 runs from the conserved cysteine through the conserved F or W. A D gene is named only where the DNA matches it firmly. Not all rows give a size; the values are once, few, many and, for expanded clones, a class.

TRBJ2-7 | NA | TRBV7-9 | NA | CASSLGAGDEQYF | TGTGCCAGCAGCTTAGGGGCTGGGGACGAGCAGTACTTC
TRBJ2-7 | NA | TRBV30 | NA | CAWSVDSIYEQYF | TGTGCCTGGAGTGTCGACAGTATATACGAGCAGTACTTC
TRBJ2-3 | TRBD2 | TRBV5-6 | NA | CASSLALAGSLADTQYF | TGTGCCAGCAGCTTGGCCCTAGCGGGCTCGCTCGCAGATACGCAGTATTTT
TRBJ2-6 | NA | TRBV11-2 | NA | CASSLGTLGANVLTF | TGTGCCAGCAGCTTAGGCACTCTCGGGGCCAACGTCCTGACTTTC
TRBJ2-7 | NA | TRBV15 | NA | CATQGLPSYEQYF | TGTGCCACGCAGGGACTTCCGTCCTACGAGCAGTACTTC
TRBJ2-7 | NA | TRBV28 | NA | CASSLRQAYEQYF | TGTGCCAGCAGTCTACGACAGGCCTACGAGCAGTACTTC
TRBJ2-7 | NA | TRBV4-1 | NA | CASSQGDGHYEQYF | TGCGCCAGCAGCCAGGGGGACGGACACTACGAGCAGTACTTC
TRBJ1-1 | TRBD1 | TRBV4-1 | NA | CASSQVDREDEAFF | TGCGCCAGCAGCCAAGTCGACAGGGAGGATGAAGCTTTCTTT
TRBJ2-7 | TRBD2 | TRBV7-9 | NA | CASSLTAGDEQYF | TGTGCCAGCAGCTTAACAGCGGGGGACGAGCAGTACTTC
TRBJ2-7 | NA | TRBV5-4 | NA | CASSLVQGNDEQYF | TGTGCCAGCAGCTTGGTACAGGGAAATGACGAGCAGTACTTC
TRBJ2-1 | NA | TRBV2 | NA | CASSDDANEQFF | TGTGCCAGCAGTGATGACGCCAATGAGCAGTTCTTC
TRBJ2-1 | TRBD2 | TRBV9 | NA | CASSVDPLAGVEDEQFF | TGTGCCAGCAGCGTAGACCCACTAGCGGGAGTTGAAGATGAGCAGTTCTTC
TRBJ2-7 | TRBD2 | TRBV7-2 | NA | CASSPGTGTMYEQYF | TGTGCCAGCAGCCCGGGTACCGGGACTATGTACGAGCAGTACTTC
TRBJ2-2 | NA | TRBV4-1 | NA | CASSLELDTGELFF | TGCGCCAGCAGCCTCGAACTTGACACCGGGGAGCTGTTTTTT
TRBJ2-7 | NA | TRBV4-1 | NA | CASSLQQGSYEQYF | TGCGCCAGCAGCCTACAACAGGGATCCTACGAGCAGTACTTC
TRBJ2-2 | NA | TRBV27 | NA | CASSLGFYTGELFF | TGTGCCAGCAGTTTAGGGTTCTACACCGGGGAGCTGTTTTTT
TRBJ2-1 | TRBD2 | TRBV11-2 | NA | CASSYKTTSGEQFF | TGTGCCAGCAGCTATAAAACTACTAGCGGTGAGCAGTTCTTC
TRBJ1-5 | TRBD1 | TRBV2 | NA | CASSRLTGGENQPQHF | TGTGCCAGCAGCCGACTGACAGGGGGGGAAAATCAGCCCCAGCATTTT
TRBJ1-1 | NA | TRBV2 | NA | CASSEVGYTEAFF | TGTGCCAGCAGTGAAGTGGGTTACACTGAAGCTTTCTTT
TRBJ2-7 | NA | TRBV27 | NA | CASSSTTGTLPYEQYF | TGTGCCAGCAGTTCAACCACCGGGACGCTACCCTACGAGCAGTACTTC
TRBJ1-5 | NA | TRBV2 | NA | CASSRRDNQPQHF | TGTGCCAGCAGTCGAAGGGACAATCAGCCCCAGCATTTT
TRBJ1-2 | TRBD1 | TRBV5-6 | NA | CASSLDPGTGGNGYTF | TGTGCCAGCAGCTTGGACCCCGGGACAGGGGGAAATGGCTACACCTTC
TRBJ2-7 | NA | TRBV13 | NA | CASSLGGGGMYEQYF | TGTGCCAGCAGCCTCGGGGGCGGGGGCATGTACGAGCAGTACTTC
TRBJ1-6 | TRBD1 | TRBV27 | NA | CATIDRAKSNSPLHF | TGTGCCACAATTGACAGGGCAAAGTCTAATTCACCCCTCCACTTT
TRBJ2-1 | NA | TRBV6-1 | NA | CASSDTGNEQFF | TGTGCCAGCAGTGATACAGGGAATGAGCAGTTCTTC
TRBJ2-1 | NA | TRBV5-6 | NA | CASSLAGDYNEQFF | TGTGCCAGCAGCTTAGCAGGGGACTACAATGAGCAGTTCTTC
TRBJ2-1 | NA | TRBV7-9 | NA | CASSLAGTWGGDEQFF | TGTGCCAGCAGCTTAGCCGGGACCTGGGGTGGCGATGAGCAGTTCTTC
TRBJ2-5 | NA | TRBV27 | NA | CASSPLGVGGIEETQYF | TGTGCCAGCAGTCCTTTAGGGGTTGGGGGTATAGAGGAGACCCAGTACTTC
TRBJ1-4 | NA | TRBV19 | once | CASSPTRDIATNEKLFF | TGTGCCAGTAGTCCGACCAGGGACATTGCAACTAATGAAAAACTGTTTTTT
TRBJ2-1 | NA | TRBV6-1 | NA | CASSAMGNEQFF | TGTGCCAGCAGTGCCATGGGGAATGAGCAGTTCTTC
TRBJ2-7 | TRBD1 | TRBV7-9 | NA | CASSSAGTGGSYEQYF | TGTGCCAGCAGCTCAGCCGGGACAGGCGGATCCTACGAGCAGTACTTC
TRBJ2-5 | TRBD1 | TRBV19 | NA | CASSPDREETQYF | TGTGCCAGTAGTCCGGACAGGGAAGAGACCCAGTACTTC
TRBJ1-1 | NA | TRBV25-1 | NA | CASSPGSTEAFF | TGTGCCAGCAGTCCGGGATCCACTGAAGCTTTCTTT
TRBJ1-2 | NA | TRBV11-2 | NA | CASSSGGTIYGYTF | TGTGCCAGCAGCTCCGGAGGGACAATCTATGGCTACACCTTC
TRBJ1-5 | NA | TRBV6-6 | NA | CASSSSQGHQPQHF | TGTGCCAGCAGTTCCTCTCAGGGTCATCAGCCCCAGCATTTT
TRBJ1-1 | NA | TRBV5-4 | once | CASSLGGPEAFF | TGTGCCAGCAGCTTGGGTGGGCCTGAAGCTTTCTTT
TRBJ2-7 | NA | TRBV19 | NA | CASSLTALYEQYF | TGTGCCAGTAGCCTGACGGCCCTCTACGAGCAGTACTTC
TRBJ2-3 | NA | TRBV7-9 | NA | CASSRLDSGGGTDTQYF | TGTGCCAGCAGTCGCCTTGATTCTGGGGGTGGGACAGATACGCAGTATTTT
TRBJ2-2 | NA | TRBV5-4 | NA | CASSLAARGGTGELFF | TGTGCCAGCAGCTTGGCCGCGAGAGGGGGCACCGGGGAGCTGTTTTTT
TRBJ1-4 | NA | TRBV28 | NA | CASSLESGKWEKLFF | TGTGCCAGCAGTTTGGAGTCGGGGAAATGGGAAAAACTGTTTTTT